Each of the 20 T cell receptor beta chains below was sequenced from the same sample in a study of spatial heterogeneity in lung cancer. Time point: sample taken at primary tumor resection. TCRdb independently ran MiXCR on the 5' RACE reads; one entry per CDR3 protein. The top ten hold approximately 6.3% of the sample, which has some 83,000 distinct CDR3 sequences, 8% seen once. The sample was PBMCs, taken at surgery. These receptors came from a male donor with early-stage non-small cell lung cancer.

V and J are TRBV2 and TRBJ1-5; perhaps TRBD1 as D (5 bases). This CDR3 has 15 amino acids. Germline values: CDR1 SNHLY, CDR2 FYNNEI. Between the trimmed V and J ends, which lost 4 bases and 4 bases, there was a span of 14 bases. The CDR3 sequence is CASSGLGDRNQPQHF. The CDR3 DNA follows: TGTGCCAGCAGTGGGTTGGGGGACCGTAATCAGCCCCAGCATTTT.

This clonotype was seen only a few times. The rearrangement joins TRBV6-2 or TRBV6-3 to TRBJ2-1; D possibly matches TRBD1 or TRBD2 (5 bases each). Trimming shortened V by 4 bases and J by 14 bases, and 15 bases separated the two germline ends. There are 12 residues in the CDR3. The germline V gene has CDR1 MNHEY and CDR2 SVGEGT. The CDR3 here is CASSSGPSLEFF. The CDR3 DNA reads TGTGCCAGCAGTTCGGGACCGTCGTTGGAGTTCTTC.

Only a few counts were recorded for this clonotype. The V and J genes are TRBV5-4 and TRBJ2-1; unclear D gene. Trimming cost V 5 bases and J 5 bases, with 17 bases left between them. The germline V gene encodes CDR1 SGHNT and CDR2 YYREEE (reference sequence). The CDR3 sequence is 15 residues long. The CDR3 nucleotides are TGTGCCAGCAGTCCCGGAATGGCCAGCCACAATGAGCAGTTCTTC. The encoded protein is CASSPGMASHNEQFF.

The chain employs TRBV6-1 and TRBJ1-5, with TRBD1 matching over 8 bases. The V gene's germline CDR1 is MNHNS and CDR2 SASEGT. J lost 4 bases, V lost 8 bases, and 7 bases had no gene match. The CDR3 loop spans 14 amino acids. DNA of the CDR3: TGTGCCAGCGGCCCGGACAGGGTAAATCAGCCCCAGCATTTT. Residues: CASGPDRVNQPQHF.

This clonotype was observed at least ten times. The V gene is TRBV11-2, the J gene TRBJ2-1, with 8 bases aligning to TRBD1. CDR3 size: 16 residues. V was clipped by 1 base and J by 3 bases; unmatched bases: 5. CDR1 is SGHAT, CDR2 FQNNGV, per germline. The CDR3 reads CASSLVQGAFYNEQFF. As DNA, the CDR3 is TGTGCCAGCAGCTTAGTGCAGGGGGCCTTCTACAATGAGCAGTTCTTC.

In its sample, this clonotype was seen many times. The chain uses TRBV20-1 and TRBJ1-1; no clear D gene. The germline gives CDR1 DFQATT, CDR2 SNEGSKA (reference sequence). The CDR3 is 12 amino acids. The ends were cut back, 3 bases at V and 1 base at J, with 6 bases in the middle. CDR3 bases: TGCAGTGCTAGTGGGGAGAACACTGAAGCTTTCTTT. Its protein is CSASGENTEAFF.

The gene calls are TRBV7-6 and TRBJ2-7; TRBD2 aligns across 8 bases. Germline lookup yields CDR1 SGHVS and CDR2 FNYEAQ. Unmatched junction bases numbered 5, after V lost 1 base and J lost 0 bases. This CDR3 contains 16 residues. CDR3 nucleotide sequence: TGTGCCAGCAGCTTAGGTACTAGCGGTAGCTCCTACGAGCAGTACTTC. It specifies CASSLGTSGSSYEQYF. The full variable domain, with the rest looked up from reference TRBV7-6 and TRBJ2-7, is GAGVSQSPRYKVTKRGQDVALRCDPISGHVSLYWYRQALGQGPEFLTYFNYEAQQDKSGLPNDRFSAERPEGSISTLTIQRTEQRDSAMYRCASSLGTSGSSYEQYFGPGTRLTVT.

The sample holds a few counts of this clonotype. The V gene is TRBV20-1, the J gene TRBJ1-2; TRBD1 matches at 10 bases. CDR1 and CDR2 from the germline V gene are DFQATT and SNEGSKA (reference sequence). V was clipped by 1 base and J by 2 bases; unmatched bases: 1. The CDR3 totals 14 residues. The CDR3 loop is CSARGGQGNYGYTF. DNA for the CDR3: TGCAGTGCTAGAGGGGGACAGGGGAACTATGGCTACACCTTC.

Ten or more counts support this clonotype. V gene TRBV27 combines with J gene TRBJ1-2; a possible D gene is TRBD1 (6 bases). The CDR3 totals 12 residues. Looked up from germline, CDR1 is MNHEY and CDR2 is SMNVEV (reference sequence). V shed 5 bases and J shed 4 bases, with 8 bases lying between them. In DNA form, the CDR3 reads TGTGCCAGCAGTGACAGGTCCTATGGCTACACCTTC. It is translated as CASSDRSYGYTF.

This clonotype came up a few times. The J gene is TRBJ1-4, the V gene TRBV5-1; D remains unclear. CDR1 and CDR2 from the germline V gene are SGHRS and YFSETQ. V lost 6 bases and J 1 base, leaving 10 bases between the germline ends. The CDR3 is 14 amino acids. CDR3 protein: CASTYSGTNEKLFF. As DNA, the CDR3 is TGCGCCAGCACTTACAGCGGAACTAATGAAAAACTGTTTTTT.

The table lists this clonotype with many counts. This rearrangement joins TRBV20-1 to TRBJ2-1, with D perhaps TRBD1 or TRBD2 (5 bases each). Trimming removed 7 bases from V and 7 bases from J, with 20 bases in between. CDR1 is DFQATT and CDR2 is SNEGSKA in the germline V gene (reference sequence). The CDR3 covers 14 residues. The CDR3 here is CSVRDVKGINEQFF. The CDR3, as DNA: TGCAGTGTGAGGGACGTAAAAGGGATAAATGAGCAGTTCTTC.

The CDR3 DNA reads as TGTGCCAGTAGCAGCGGACTAGCGGGAAACAATGAGCAGTTCTTC. Translating gives CASSSGLAGNNEQFF. The J gene is TRBJ2-1, the V gene TRBV19, with 12 bases fitting TRBD2. CDR1 is LNHDA, CDR2 SQIVND, per germline (reference sequence). The CDR3 extends over 15 amino acids. The V and J ends lost 6 bases and 5 bases, in that order; junction bases with no gene match: 5. The variable domain in full, with the rest retrieved from reference TRBV19 and TRBJ2-1, is DGGITQSPKYLFRKEGQNVTLSCEQNLNHDAMYWYRQDPGQGLRLIYYSQIVNDFQKGDIAEGYSVSREKKESFPLTVTSAQKNPTAFYLCASSSGLAGNNEQFFGPGTRLTVL.

This clonotype was recorded at least ten times. The chain is built from TRBV28 and TRBJ2-7, with D unresolved. The CDR3 spans 14 residues. With 5 bases removed from V and 5 bases from J, the gap between germline ends came to 16 bases. CDR1 and CDR2 from the germline V gene are MDHEN and SYDVKM. The CDR3 protein is CASSPRTSGDEQYF. The CDR3 DNA sequence: TGTGCCAGCAGTCCTCGGACCAGTGGCGACGAGCAGTACTTC.

This clonotype was detected a few times. The chain's CDR3 is CASSHRQGPSTGELFF. DNA for the CDR3: TGCGCCAGCAGCCACCGACAGGGGCCAAGCACCGGGGAGCTGTTTTTT. The chain carries TRBV4-3 and TRBJ2-2, with 8 bases lining up with TRBD1. The CDR3 contains 16 residues. V shed 3 bases and J 4 bases; nucleotides not matched to a gene: 7. Germline V gives CDR1 LGHNA, CDR2 YSLEER.

This clonotype was recorded at least ten times. The V call is TRBV15, the J call TRBJ1-2; D is ambiguous. There are 15 residues in the CDR3. V lost 0 bases to trimming and J lost 4 bases, with 12 bases between them. The germline gives CDR1 LNHNV, CDR2 YYDKDF (reference sequence). The CDR3 DNA sequence: TGTGCCACCAGCAGAGATCCGGGATTCTCCTATGGCTACACCTTC. Its protein is CATSRDPGFSYGYTF.

This clonotype was seen ten or more times. The chain couples TRBV5-1 to TRBJ1-1; D remains unclear. The CDR3 covers 16 residues. From germline, CDR1 is SGHRS and CDR2 YFSETQ. Trimming removed 3 bases from V and 5 bases from J, with 20 bases in between. The CDR3 loop reads CASSSPVGVTRTEAFF. CDR3 nucleotides: TGCGCCAGCAGCTCCCCCGTTGGGGTCACGAGGACTGAAGCTTTCTTT.

This clonotype was observed at least ten times. The rearrangement links TRBV5-1 to TRBJ2-7; TRBD1 might be the D (5 bases). The CDR3 is made up of 15 amino acids. CDR1 is SGHRS and CDR2 is YFSETQ in the germline V gene. The ends were cut back, 0 bases at V and 3 bases at J, with 13 bases in the middle. The CDR3: CASSLALPGHYEQYF. The DNA for the CDR3 is TGCGCCAGCAGCTTGGCCCTTCCAGGGCACTACGAGCAGTACTTC.

Many counts were recorded for this clonotype. The rearrangement uses TRBV29-1 and TRBJ1-1, with unresolved D. This CDR3 contains 13 residues. The V and J ends lost 6 bases and 1 base respectively, with 12 bases between them. Germline assignment: CDR1 SQVTM and CDR2 ANQGSEA. In DNA form, the CDR3 reads TGCAGCGTCGATAGGTCCGGGAACACTGAAGCTTTCTTT. It is translated as CSVDRSGNTEAFF.

This clonotype was recorded many times. This chain links TRBV6-5 with TRBJ2-7; 7 bases agree with TRBD1. The germline CDR1 and CDR2 sequences are MNHEY and SVGAGI. V was clipped by 6 bases and J by 5 bases; unmatched bases: 7. The CDR3 extends over 13 amino acids. The CDR3 is CASSPQGFHEQYF. CDR3 nucleotide sequence: TGTGCCAGCAGCCCACAGGGGTTCCACGAGCAGTACTTC.

This clonotype was seen a handful of times. The chain couples TRBV2 to TRBJ1-5; D call uncertain. V was trimmed by 7 bases and J by 2 bases, leaving 15 bases between them. The CDR3 is made up of 15 amino acids. Germline loops: CDR1 SNHLY, CDR2 FYNNEI. The CDR3 loop reads CASKVDPLGNQPQHF. CDR3 bases: TGTGCCAGCAAGGTAGATCCCCTTGGCAATCAGCCCCAGCATTTT.